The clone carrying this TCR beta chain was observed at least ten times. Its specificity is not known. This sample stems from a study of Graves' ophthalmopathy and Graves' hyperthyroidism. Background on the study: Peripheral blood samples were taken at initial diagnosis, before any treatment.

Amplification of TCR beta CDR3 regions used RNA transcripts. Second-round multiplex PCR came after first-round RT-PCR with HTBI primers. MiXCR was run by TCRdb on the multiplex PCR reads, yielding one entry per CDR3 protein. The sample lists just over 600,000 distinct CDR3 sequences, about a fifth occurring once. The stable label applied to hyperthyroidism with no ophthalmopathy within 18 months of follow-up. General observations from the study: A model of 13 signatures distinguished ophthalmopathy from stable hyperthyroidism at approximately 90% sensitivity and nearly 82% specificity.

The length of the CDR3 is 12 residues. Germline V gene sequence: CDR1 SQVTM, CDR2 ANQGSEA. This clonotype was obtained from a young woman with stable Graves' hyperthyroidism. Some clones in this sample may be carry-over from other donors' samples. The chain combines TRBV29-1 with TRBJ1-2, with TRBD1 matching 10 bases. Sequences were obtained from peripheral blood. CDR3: CNVLGQGDGYTF. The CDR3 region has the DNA TGCAACGTATTAGGACAGGGGGATGGCTACACCTTC.